This T cell receptor (beta chain) was obtained from a study of PD-1 blockade in classical Hodgkin lymphoma. Time point: cycle 4 day 1 (C4D1), after 6 weeks of nivolumab. There was relapse after autologous stem cell transplantation in every patient, and there was variation in brentuximab vedotin exposure. Magnetic depletion of unwanted cells isolated CD4+ T cells from thawed PBMCs. The patients, who had relapsed/refractory classical Hodgkin lymphoma, achieved best responses of complete response, partial response or progressive disease. Clones were sequenced by immunoSEQ multiplex PCR, and TCRdb holds only the in-frame ones, with some missing. The sample includes 9,500 to 10,000 clones, roughly 80% of them seen just once. Findings and limits, study-wide: Complete responders showed a baseline diversity that resembled the diversity of newly diagnosed patients. Some patients began nivolumab under 1 year after ASCT. These patients were excluded from later analyses.

The germline V gene has CDR1 SGHRS and CDR2 YFSETQ. V was trimmed by 0 bases and J by 4 bases, leaving 34 bases between them. This CDR3 has 22 residues. As for this clone: The antigen is undetermined.

This clonotype was obtained from a human donor with classical Hodgkin lymphoma. The starting material was CD4+ T cells from blood, obtained before the fourth cycle of nivolumab. The chain joins TRBV5-1 to TRBJ1-2; D call uncertain. The CDR3 DNA is TGCGCCAGCAGCTTGGGAGGAGTGACATCTGATGGCCGAAACCTATTTACCTATGGCTACACCTTC. Amino acid sequence: CASSLGGVTSDGRNLFTYGYTF.